This section outlines one TCR beta chain sequence together with its context. What this receptor recognizes is not known. There are no base qualities to consult, and no much larger clone falls within one base. The protocol used for the library was the immunoSEQ multiplex PCR assay. For TCR sequencing, RNA was extracted from every sample and reverse transcribed into cDNA to serve as template. SuperScript III was used for first-strand cDNA synthesis, primed with a 2:1 mix of oligo-dT and random hexamers. A synthetic immune receptor repertoire was used to gauge amplification bias, and whatever bias remained was removed computationally. The paper's data handling went like this. Raw reads were preprocessed to remove errors, and CDR3 was defined by IMGT conventions from the conserved cysteine to phenylalanine. Clonality was computed as 1 minus the Shannon entropy, with the entropy normalized by log2 of the number of productive unique TCRs. Scalp TCRbeta sequences were cross-referenced with sorted blood CD4 and CD8 repertoires so that the CD4 or CD8 identity of scalp clones could be inferred. In TCRdb, the immuneACCESS table is reduced to in-frame sequences with V and J assigned. These tables do not hold every clone; where another copy was compared, an unresolved V gene accounts for under half, and the others remain unexplained. V, J and clone size derive from that table, while D and trimming were established from the DNA sequence. The sample data list under 25,000 clones, and around 60% of these were observed just once. The ten largest make up roughly 8.2% of the sample.

The V end loses 6 bases and the J end loses 5 bases, and a stretch of 14 bases separates them. The CDR3 starts with the cysteine, ends with the phenylalanine, and has 15 residues. The read is trimmed to its CDR3 DNA, 45 bases read in frame from base 1. The germline V gene (reference sequence) supplies CDR1 MNHEY and CDR2 SMNVEV. These data come from a study of CD8+ T cells in alopecia areata listed by TCRdb under 2018. Concerning the study at large: The treated patients took part in an open-label pilot trial in which moderate-to-severe alopecia areata was treated with oral tofacitinib at 5 to 10 mg twice daily. Tofacitinib was administered for 6 to 18 months, and 6 months of follow-up off drug were then conducted to assess delayed response and recurrence. For the treated patients, the SALT score, which quantifies what percentage of scalp surface area is affected, served as the measure of disease severity. In both human patients and the C3H/HeJ mouse model, the study applied high-throughput TCRbeta sequencing to look at T cell clonal expansion in alopecia areata. Scalp tissue and sorted CD4+ and CD8+ peripheral blood T cells from patchy and totalis/universalis alopecia areata patients and from healthy controls were covered by human TCRbeta sequencing. Patients on tofacitinib were biopsied at baseline and after 4 and 24 weeks of treatment, and several of the patients also had a later scalp biopsy. Clonality in the scalp was compared among normal scalp (n=4), patchy alopecia areata scalp (n=8), and alopecia totalis/universalis scalp (n=8). The RNA source kit depended on sample type: the PAXgene miRNA kit for fixed scalp, the miRNeasy kit for PBMCs, and the RNeasy kit for mouse skin. TCRbeta CDR3 regions were amplified by immunoSEQ multiplex PCR using 35 Vbeta forward and 13 Jbeta reverse primers.

What this sample's time point label stands for: around 4 weeks on oral tofacitinib. Sample treatment or condition, as interpreted from the label and publication: oral pan-JAK inhibitor, 5-10 mg twice daily. Peripheral blood and lesional scalp punch biopsies were obtained from patients with alopecia areata. Human scalp biopsies were immediately fixed in PAXgene tissue containers. Here is what the overall study found, with its caveats: Unlike mouse skin, where gammadelta T cells dominate, normal human skin contains resident alphabeta T cells that get sequenced too, which complicates analysis of the scalp TCR repertoire. TCR sequences shared between patients were less clear than in mice, possibly partly because of HLA diversity in the patient population. During tofacitinib treatment, many expanded lesional clones remained in scalp and blood, and this persistence may partly explain relapse after treatment is stopped. Because the treated cohort was small and included a single nonresponder, larger studies are needed to assess links between baseline CD8+ expansion and response. Tofacitinib significantly lowered scalp clonality and the number of expanded CD8+ clones among the top 100 scalp clones. Compared with normal scalp, lesional scalp had higher clonality and more expanded CD8+ clones, particularly in alopecia totalis/universalis, a pattern that suggests antigenic drive.

The material sequenced was skin, taken at week 4, from a patient treated with tofacitinib. The origin of this receptor is a human donor with alopecia areata. The chain joins TRBV27 to TRBJ1-6, with TRBD1 perhaps the D gene, on 6 matching bases. The DNA reads as follows: TGTGCCAGCAGGCTCACAGGGCTACATAATTCACCCCTCCACTTT. This is translated as CASRLTGLHNSPLHF.